These 9 T cell receptor beta chains were all obtained from the same sample, sequenced in a study of cytotoxic CD8 clonotypes in ibrutinib-treated CLL (dated by TCRdb to about 2021). The time point label corresponds to: 20 to 25 months on ibrutinib. Preparation of the library involved the immunoSEQ multiplex PCR assay. Entries here come from immuneACCESS through TCRdb and include only in-frame sequences with V and J called. Some clones fail to appear in such tables; in the studies checked, an unresolved V gene covers under half of the shortfall, and the cause of the remainder is unknown. The sample table records over 150,000 clones; around 70% of these occur just once. Together, the top ten hold around an eighth of the sample. The sequences come from PBMCs, collected after 24 months of ibrutinib treatment. The receptors were sampled from a human donor with chronic lymphocytic leukemia.

This chain connects TRBV7-9 to TRBJ2-5; TRBD1 matches at 8 bases. The CDR3 has 15 residues. The V segment lost 6 bases and the J segment 5 bases; nucleotides outside the gene matches: 11. CDR1 is SEHNR and CDR2 is FQNEAQ in the germline V gene (reference sequence). CDR3 sequence reads: CASRPRQGWEETQYF. The CDR3 nucleotides read TGTGCCAGCAGACCTCGACAGGGGTGGGAGGAGACCCAGTACTTC.

The chain links TRBV5-1 to TRBJ2-7; TRBD1 matches at 7 bases. V gave up 5 bases and J gave up 0 bases; unmatched junction bases: 5. There are 14 residues in the CDR3. Looked up from germline, CDR1 is SGHRS and CDR2 is YFSETQ. The CDR3 protein is CASSGTASSYEQYF. The CDR3 region has the DNA TGCGCCAGCAGTGGGACAGCCAGCTCCTACGAGCAGTACTTC.

The V and J genes are TRBV28 and TRBJ1-5; a possible D gene is TRBD1 (6 bases). The germline CDR1 and CDR2 sequences are MDHEN and SYDVKM. The CDR3 loop spans 16 amino acids. Trimming stripped 5 bases from V and 2 bases from J, with 16 bases between. CDR3 region: CASSGSQGYGNQPQHF. CDR3 bases: TGTGCCAGCAGTGGATCACAGGGATATGGCAATCAGCCCCAGCATTTT.

The chain uses TRBV5-1 and TRBJ2-7, with 7 bases that match TRBD1. Trimming took 4 bases from V and 0 from J; bases not matched to a gene: 4. The germline gives CDR1 SGHRS, CDR2 YFSETQ. The CDR3 runs 14 residues. CDR3 nucleotide sequence: TGCGCCAGCAGCCCCTGGACAGGCTCCTACGAGCAGTACTTC. As protein: CASSPWTGSYEQYF.

The rearrangement joins TRBV19 to TRBJ1-5; 8 bases line up with TRBD1. V trimming: 5 bases; J trimming: 6 bases; junction bases outside the gene matches: 12. Germline-derived CDR1 and CDR2 are LNHDA and SQIVND (reference sequence). The CDR3 totals 16 residues. The CDR3 loop reads CASSPDIGTGGQPQHF. DNA for the CDR3: TGTGCCAGTAGTCCCGACATAGGTACAGGGGGTCAGCCCCAGCATTTT.

Only one count was recorded for this clone. This chain connects TRBV30 to TRBJ1-3, with a possible D match to TRBD1 (5 bases). The CDR3 is made up of 15 amino acids. Germline CDR1 and CDR2: GTSNPN and SVGIG (reference sequence). The V end lost 2 bases, the J end lost 4 bases, and 15 bases lay between the germline ends. The chain's CDR3 is CAWSSGRVAGNTIYF. CDR3 sequence (DNA): TGTGCCTGGAGTTCGGGGCGGGTCGCCGGAAACACCATATATTTT. The entire variable domain, with the rest obtained from reference TRBV30 and TRBJ1-3, is as follows: SQTIHQWPATLVQPVGSPLSLECTVEGTSNPNLYWYRQAAGRGLQLLFYSVGIGQISSEVPQNLSASRPQDRQFILSSKKLLLSDSGFYLCAWSSGRVAGNTIYFGEGSWLTVV.

With respect to this clone: Other DNA sequences in this sample translate to the same CDR3. The chain combines TRBV27 with TRBJ2-1, with TRBD2 matching 8 bases. V gave up 8 bases and J gave up 4 bases; unmatched junction bases: 4. Germline V CDR1 and CDR2: MNHEY, SMNVEV (reference sequence). This CDR3 is 13 amino acids long. CDR3 residues: CASRVAGYNEQFF. CDR3 nucleotides: TGTGCCAGCCGGGTAGCGGGATACAATGAGCAGTTCTTC.

There are a few counts of this clone. The chain employs TRBV27 and TRBJ1-2; TRBD1 agrees at 7 bases. V lost 0 bases and J lost 4; bases outside the gene matches: 8. This CDR3 contains 16 residues. From germline, CDR1 is MNHEY and CDR2 SMNVEV (reference sequence). CDR3 nucleotides: TGTGCCAGCAGTTTATCGCCCTCGACAGGGACCTATGGCTACACCTTC. Its protein is CASSLSPSTGTYGYTF.

The chain joins TRBV5-1 to TRBJ2-5, with TRBD1 identical over 10 bases. The CDR3 covers 15 residues. J lost 3 bases, V lost 1 base, and 3 bases had no gene match. CDR1 and CDR2 from the germline V gene are SGHRS and YFSETQ. The CDR3 DNA is TGCGCCAGCAGCTTGATAGGGACAGGGGAAGAGACCCAGTACTTC. Amino acid sequence: CASSLIGTGEETQYF.